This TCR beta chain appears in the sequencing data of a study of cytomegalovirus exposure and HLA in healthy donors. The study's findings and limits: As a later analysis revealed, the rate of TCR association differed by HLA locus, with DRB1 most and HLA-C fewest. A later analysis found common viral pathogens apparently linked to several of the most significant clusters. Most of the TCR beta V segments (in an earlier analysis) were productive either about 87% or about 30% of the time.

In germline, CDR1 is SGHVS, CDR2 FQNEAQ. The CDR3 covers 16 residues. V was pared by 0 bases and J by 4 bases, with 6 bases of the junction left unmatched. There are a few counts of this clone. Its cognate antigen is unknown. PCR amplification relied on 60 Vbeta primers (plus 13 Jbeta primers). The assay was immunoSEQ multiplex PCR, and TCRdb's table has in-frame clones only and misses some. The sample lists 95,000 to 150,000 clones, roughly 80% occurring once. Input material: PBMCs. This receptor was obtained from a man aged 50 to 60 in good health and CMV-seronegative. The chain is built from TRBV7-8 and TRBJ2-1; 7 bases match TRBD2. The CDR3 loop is CASSLARAGKYNEQFF. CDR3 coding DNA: TGTGCCAGCAGCTTAGCCCGAGCGGGGAAATACAATGAGCAGTTCTTC.